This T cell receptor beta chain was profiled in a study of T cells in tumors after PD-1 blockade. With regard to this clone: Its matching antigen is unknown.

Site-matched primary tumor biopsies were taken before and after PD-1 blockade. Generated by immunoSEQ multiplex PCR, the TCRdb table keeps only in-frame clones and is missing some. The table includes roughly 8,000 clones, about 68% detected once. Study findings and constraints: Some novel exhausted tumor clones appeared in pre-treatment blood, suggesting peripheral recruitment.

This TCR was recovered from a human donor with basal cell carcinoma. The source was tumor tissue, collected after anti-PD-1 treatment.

CDR3 amino acids: CASSSGTGYGNEQFF. The CDR3 DNA reads TGTGCCAGCAGCTCCGGGACAGGGTATGGGAATGAGCAGTTCTTC. This chain connects TRBV5-5 to TRBJ2-1; 9 positions match TRBD1. J gave up 7 bases and V 3 bases, and 8 bases lay outside the gene matches. Per the germline V gene, CDR1 is SGHKS and CDR2 is YYEKEE (reference sequence). The CDR3 totals 15 residues.